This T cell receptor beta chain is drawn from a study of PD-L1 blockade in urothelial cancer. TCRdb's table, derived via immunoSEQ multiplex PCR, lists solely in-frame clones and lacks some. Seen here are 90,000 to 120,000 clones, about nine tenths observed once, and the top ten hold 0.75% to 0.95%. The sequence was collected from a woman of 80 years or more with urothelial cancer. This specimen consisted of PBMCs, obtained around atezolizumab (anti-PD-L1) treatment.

This chain's CDR3 is CAISGTGAGNIQYF. The DNA of the CDR3 is TGTGCCATCAGTGGGACAGGGGCGGGAAACATTCAGTACTTC. V usage is TRBV10-3 and J usage is TRBJ2-4; 9 nucleotides align to TRBD1. CDR1 and CDR2 from the germline V gene are ENHRY and SYGVKD. The CDR3 has 14 amino acids. V trimming: 4 bases; J trimming: 6 bases; junction bases outside the gene matches: 4.